The text below deals with one TCR beta chain. As yet, its antigen is unknown. The source of the sample is a study of graft-versus-host responses after intestinal transplantation. Study at large: Uniformly, recipients were administered anti-thymocyte globulin induction with subsequent tacrolimus and steroids for about 3 years.

Libraries were prepared by immunoSEQ multiplex PCR; TCRdb keeps only in-frame clonotypes and omits some of them. The sample includes more than 70,000 clones, roughly 80% seen only once; the top ten take 0.75% to 0.85%. Study observations and caveats: Those patients showing graft-donor T cell macrochimerism displayed high graft-versus-host to host-versus-graft clonal ratios in allografts. Recipient-marrow GvH clones were detected, some having first appeared in ileum or blood. Maximum circulating GvH clone levels tracked with early post-transplant HvG decreases.

Germline loops: CDR1 MRHNA, CDR2 SNTAGT. The CDR3 runs 16 residues. Trimming removed 5 bases from V and 2 bases from J; junction bases left unmatched: 8. Sequenced here: unstimulated CD4+ T cells sorted from spleen or lymph node cells, sampled before intestinal transplant. This TCR came from a human donor who received an intestinal transplant. The chain combines TRBV6-4 with TRBJ1-4; 7 bases map to TRBD1. CDR3 region: CASSFVQGETNEKLFF. The CDR3 DNA reads as TGTGCCAGCAGTTTCGTCCAGGGGGAGACTAATGAAAAACTGTTTTTT.